This T cell receptor (beta chain) was sequenced for a study of blood T cell repertoires in COVID-19. Overall study context: The analysed material was cDNA or gDNA that came from T cells, B-cell-depleted T cells, or PBMCs.

Sequenced by immunoSEQ multiplex PCR; TCRdb stores in-frame clones only, minus some. The sample shows roughly 160,000 clones, 87% of them seen only once. The CDR3 is 16 residues long. The ends lost 3 bases at V and 8 bases at J; junction bases unmatched: 15. Germline V gene sequence: CDR1 MGHRA, CDR2 YSYEKL. This TCR came from a woman aged 55-75 years who had recovered from COVID-19. Sequencing was carried out using peripheral blood. V gene TRBV4-1 combines with J gene TRBJ1-2; 7 nucleotides line up with TRBD1. The CDR3 DNA reads TGCGCCAGCAGCCACCTTAAGGACAGGATCTCAGGGGGCTACACCTTC. Its protein is CASSHLKDRISGGYTF.